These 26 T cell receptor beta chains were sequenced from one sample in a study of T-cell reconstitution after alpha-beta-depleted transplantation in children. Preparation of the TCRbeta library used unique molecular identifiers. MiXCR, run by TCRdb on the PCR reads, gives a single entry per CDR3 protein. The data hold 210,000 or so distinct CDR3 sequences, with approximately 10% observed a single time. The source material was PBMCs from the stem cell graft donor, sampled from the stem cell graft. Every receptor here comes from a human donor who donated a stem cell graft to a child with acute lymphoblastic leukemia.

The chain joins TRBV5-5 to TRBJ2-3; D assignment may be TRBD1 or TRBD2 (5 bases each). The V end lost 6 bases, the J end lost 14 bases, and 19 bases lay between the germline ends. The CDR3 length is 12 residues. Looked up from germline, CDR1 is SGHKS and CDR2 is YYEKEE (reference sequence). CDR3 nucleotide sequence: TGTGCCAGCACCGCTAATTCAGGGAGTCGGTATTTT. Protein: CASTANSGSRYF.

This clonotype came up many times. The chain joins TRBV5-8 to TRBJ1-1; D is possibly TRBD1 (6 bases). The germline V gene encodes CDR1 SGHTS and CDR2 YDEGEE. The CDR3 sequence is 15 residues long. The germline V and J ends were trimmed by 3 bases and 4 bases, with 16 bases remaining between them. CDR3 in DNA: TGTGCCAGCAGCTGGAACGACAGGATCGGCACTGAAGCTTTCTTT. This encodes CASSWNDRIGTEAFF.

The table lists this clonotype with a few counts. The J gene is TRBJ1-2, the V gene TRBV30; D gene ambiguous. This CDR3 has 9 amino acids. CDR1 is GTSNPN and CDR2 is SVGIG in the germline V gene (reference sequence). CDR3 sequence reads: CGMSGGYTF. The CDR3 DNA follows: TGTGGAATGAGCGGAGGCTACACCTTC.

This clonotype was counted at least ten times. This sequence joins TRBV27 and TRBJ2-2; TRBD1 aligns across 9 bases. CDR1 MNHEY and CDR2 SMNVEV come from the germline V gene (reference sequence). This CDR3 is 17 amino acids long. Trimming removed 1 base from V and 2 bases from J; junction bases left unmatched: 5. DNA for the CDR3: TGTGCCAGCAGTTTATGGGCGGGACAGGGAAACACCGGGGAGCTGTTTTTT. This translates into CASSLWAGQGNTGELFF.

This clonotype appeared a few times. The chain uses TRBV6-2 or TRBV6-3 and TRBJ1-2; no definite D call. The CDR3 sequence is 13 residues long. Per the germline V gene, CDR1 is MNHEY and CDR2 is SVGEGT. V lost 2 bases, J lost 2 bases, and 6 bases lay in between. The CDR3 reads CASSYAQNYGYTF. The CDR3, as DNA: TGTGCCAGCAGTTACGCACAGAACTATGGCTACACCTTC.

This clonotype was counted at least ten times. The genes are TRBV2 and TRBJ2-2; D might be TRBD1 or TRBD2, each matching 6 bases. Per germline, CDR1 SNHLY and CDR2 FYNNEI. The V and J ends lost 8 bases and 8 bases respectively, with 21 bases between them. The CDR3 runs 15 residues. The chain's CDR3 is CASSTGRQGQGELFF. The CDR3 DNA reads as TGTGCCAGCTCGACGGGGAGGCAGGGGCAAGGGGAGCTGTTTTTT.

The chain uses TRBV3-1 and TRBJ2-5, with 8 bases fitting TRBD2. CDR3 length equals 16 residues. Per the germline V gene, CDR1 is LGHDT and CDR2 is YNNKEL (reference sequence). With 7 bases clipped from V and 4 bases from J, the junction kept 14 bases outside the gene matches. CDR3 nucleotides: TGTGCCAGCACCAAAATTACCGGGGGGGCCGGAGAGACCCAGTACTTC. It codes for CASTKITGGAGETQYF.

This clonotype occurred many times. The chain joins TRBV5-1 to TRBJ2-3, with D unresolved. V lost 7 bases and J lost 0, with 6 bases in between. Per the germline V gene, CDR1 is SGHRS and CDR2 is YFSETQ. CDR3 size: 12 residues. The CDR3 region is CASRMSTDTQYF. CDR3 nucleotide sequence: TGCGCCAGCCGGATGAGCACAGATACGCAGTATTTT.

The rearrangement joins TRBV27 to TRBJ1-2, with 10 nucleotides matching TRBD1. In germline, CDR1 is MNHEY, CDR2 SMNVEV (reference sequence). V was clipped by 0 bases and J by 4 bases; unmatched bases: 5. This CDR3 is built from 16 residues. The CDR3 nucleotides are TGTGCCAGCAGTTTATCTGAAGGACAGGGGGTCTATGGCTACACCTTC. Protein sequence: CASSLSEGQGVYGYTF.

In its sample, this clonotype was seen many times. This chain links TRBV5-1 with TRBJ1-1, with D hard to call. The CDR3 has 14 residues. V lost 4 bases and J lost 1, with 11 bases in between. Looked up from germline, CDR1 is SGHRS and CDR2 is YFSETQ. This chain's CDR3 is CASSLGSQNTEAFF. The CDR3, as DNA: TGCGCCAGCAGCCTCGGCAGTCAGAACACTGAAGCTTTCTTT.

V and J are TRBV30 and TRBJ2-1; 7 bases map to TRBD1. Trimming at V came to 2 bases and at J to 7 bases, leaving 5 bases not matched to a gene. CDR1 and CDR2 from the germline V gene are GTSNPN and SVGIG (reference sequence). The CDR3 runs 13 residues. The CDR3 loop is CAWSRTGENEQFF. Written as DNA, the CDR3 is TGTGCCTGGAGTAGAACAGGGGAAAATGAGCAGTTCTTC.

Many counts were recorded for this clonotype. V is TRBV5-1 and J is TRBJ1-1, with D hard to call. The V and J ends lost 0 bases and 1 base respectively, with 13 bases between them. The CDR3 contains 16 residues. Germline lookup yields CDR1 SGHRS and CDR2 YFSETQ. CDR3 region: CASSLGLSEANTEAFF. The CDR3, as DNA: TGCGCCAGCAGCTTGGGACTAAGTGAGGCGAACACTGAAGCTTTCTTT.

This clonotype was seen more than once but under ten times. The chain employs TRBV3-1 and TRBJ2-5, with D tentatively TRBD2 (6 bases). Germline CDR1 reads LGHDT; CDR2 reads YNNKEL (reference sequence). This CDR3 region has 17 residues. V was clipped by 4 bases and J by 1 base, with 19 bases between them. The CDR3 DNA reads TGTGCCAGCAGCCCCCCCATCGGGCGGGGCGTCCAAGAGACCCAGTACTTC. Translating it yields CASSPPIGRGVQETQYF.

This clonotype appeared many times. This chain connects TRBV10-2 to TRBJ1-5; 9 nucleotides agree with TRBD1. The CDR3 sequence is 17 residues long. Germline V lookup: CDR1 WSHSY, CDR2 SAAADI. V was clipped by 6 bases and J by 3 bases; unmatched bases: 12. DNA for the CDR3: TGCGCCAGCAGCAACAGGGGGCTCCTCTCCCCCAATCAGCCCCAGCATTTT. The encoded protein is CASSNRGLLSPNQPQHF.

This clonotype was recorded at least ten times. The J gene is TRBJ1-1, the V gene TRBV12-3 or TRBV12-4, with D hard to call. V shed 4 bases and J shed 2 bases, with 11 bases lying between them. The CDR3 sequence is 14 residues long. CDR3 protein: CASSSYLLNTEAFF. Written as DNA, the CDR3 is TGTGCCAGCAGTTCCTACCTACTTAACACTGAAGCTTTCTTT.

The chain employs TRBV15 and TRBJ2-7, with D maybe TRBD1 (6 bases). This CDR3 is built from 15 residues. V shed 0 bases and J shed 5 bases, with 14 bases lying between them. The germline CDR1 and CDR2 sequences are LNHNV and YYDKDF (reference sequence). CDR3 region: CATSRDLAGAHEQYF. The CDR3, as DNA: TGTGCCACCAGCAGAGATCTCGCAGGGGCCCACGAGCAGTACTTC.

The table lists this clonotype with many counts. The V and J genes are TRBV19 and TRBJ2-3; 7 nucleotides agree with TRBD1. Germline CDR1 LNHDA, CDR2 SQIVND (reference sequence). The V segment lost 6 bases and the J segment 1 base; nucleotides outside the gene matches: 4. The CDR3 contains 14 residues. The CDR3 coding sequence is TGTGCCAGTAGCCCCACAGGGGGCACAGATACGCAGTATTTT. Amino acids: CASSPTGGTDTQYF.

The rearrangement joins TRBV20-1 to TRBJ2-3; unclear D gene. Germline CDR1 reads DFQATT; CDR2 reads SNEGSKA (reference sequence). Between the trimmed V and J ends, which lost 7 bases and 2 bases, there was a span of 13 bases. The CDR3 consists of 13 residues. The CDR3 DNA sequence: TGCAGTGTTACACCCAGAAACACAGATACGCAGTATTTT. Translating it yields CSVTPRNTDTQYF.

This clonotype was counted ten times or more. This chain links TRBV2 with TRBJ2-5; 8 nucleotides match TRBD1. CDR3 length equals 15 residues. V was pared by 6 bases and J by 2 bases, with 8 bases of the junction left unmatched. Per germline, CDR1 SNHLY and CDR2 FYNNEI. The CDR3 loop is CASRPGQAGQETQYF. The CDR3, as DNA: TGTGCCAGCAGACCGGGACAGGCGGGTCAAGAGACCCAGTACTTC.

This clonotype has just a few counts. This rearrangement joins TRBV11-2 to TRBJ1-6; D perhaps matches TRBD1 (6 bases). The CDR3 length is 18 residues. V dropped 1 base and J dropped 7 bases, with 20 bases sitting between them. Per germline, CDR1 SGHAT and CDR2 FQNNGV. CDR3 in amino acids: CASSLVGGDTTFNSPLHF. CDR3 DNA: TGTGCCAGCAGCTTAGTCGGGGGGGACACCACCTTCAATTCACCCCTCCACTTT.

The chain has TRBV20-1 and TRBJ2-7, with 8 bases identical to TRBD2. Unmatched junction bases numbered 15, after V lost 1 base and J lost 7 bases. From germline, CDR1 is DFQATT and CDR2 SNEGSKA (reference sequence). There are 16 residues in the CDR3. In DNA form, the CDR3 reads TGCAGTGCTAGAGGCCCCGGGGGGGCCCACTTGTGGGAGCAGTACTTC. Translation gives CSARGPGGAHLWEQYF.

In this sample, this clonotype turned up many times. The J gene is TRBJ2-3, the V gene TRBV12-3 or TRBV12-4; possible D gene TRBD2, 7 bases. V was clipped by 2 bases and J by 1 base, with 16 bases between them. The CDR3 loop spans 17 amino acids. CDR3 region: CASSLSGGGLRTDTQYF. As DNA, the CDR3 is TGTGCCAGCAGTTTAAGCGGCGGGGGCCTTCGCACAGATACGCAGTATTTT.

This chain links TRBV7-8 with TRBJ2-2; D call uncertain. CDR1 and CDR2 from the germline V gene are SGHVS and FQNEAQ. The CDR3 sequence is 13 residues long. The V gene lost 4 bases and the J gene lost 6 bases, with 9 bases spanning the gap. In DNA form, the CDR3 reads TGTGCCAGCAGCTCGGCCCACGCCGGGGAGCTGTTTTTT. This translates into CASSSAHAGELFF.

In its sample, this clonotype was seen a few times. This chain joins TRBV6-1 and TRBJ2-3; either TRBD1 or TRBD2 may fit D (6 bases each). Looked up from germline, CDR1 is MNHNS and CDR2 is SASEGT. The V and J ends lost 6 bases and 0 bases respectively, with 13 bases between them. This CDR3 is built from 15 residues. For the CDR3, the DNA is TGTGCCAGCAGCCTCGGGGGCCAAAGCACAGATACGCAGTATTTT. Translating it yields CASSLGGQSTDTQYF.

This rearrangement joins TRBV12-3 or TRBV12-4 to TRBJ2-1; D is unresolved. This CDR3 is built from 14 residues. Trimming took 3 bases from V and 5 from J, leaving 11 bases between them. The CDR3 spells CASSFFQIHNEQFF. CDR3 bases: TGTGCCAGCAGTTTCTTCCAGATCCACAATGAGCAGTTCTTC.

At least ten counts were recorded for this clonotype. CDR3 sequence: CASSWGTGGSPQFF. The CDR3 DNA reads TGTGCCAGCAGTTGGGGGACAGGGGGCAGTCCACAGTTCTTC. The chain carries TRBV6-2 or TRBV6-3 and TRBJ2-1, with 12 bases aligning to TRBD1. The CDR3 totals 14 residues. J lost 13 bases, V lost 4 bases, and 8 bases had no gene match. Germline-derived CDR1 and CDR2 are MNHEY and SVGEGT.